The 12 T cell receptor beta chains given below trace back to one sample, sequenced in a study of CD8+ T cells in alopecia areata. The authors extracted RNA and reverse transcribed it into cDNA as the sequencing template. Libraries were prepared by immunoSEQ multiplex PCR; TCRdb keeps only in-frame clonotypes and omits some of them. The sample holds 100,000 or so clones, around 60% seen once. Treatment noted: oral pan-JAK inhibitor, 5-10 mg twice daily. The input for sequencing was CD8+ T cells sorted from blood, taken between weeks 55 and 65, from a patient treated with tofacitinib. The receptors come from a human donor with alopecia areata.

This chain uses TRBV4-1 with TRBJ1-1; perhaps TRBD1 as D (6 bases). Per germline, CDR1 MGHRA and CDR2 YSYEKL. V was trimmed by 0 bases and J by 5 bases, leaving 13 bases between them. The CDR3 consists of 15 residues. CDR3 region: CASSQDRTGRTEAFF. In DNA, the CDR3 is TGCGCCAGCAGCCAAGATCGTACAGGGCGAACTGAAGCTTTCTTT.

The V call is TRBV27, the J call TRBJ1-5; TRBD1 matches 7 bases. The CDR3 is 14 amino acids. Per the germline V gene, CDR1 is MNHEY and CDR2 is SMNVEV (reference sequence). Trimming removed 6 bases from V and 6 bases from J; junction bases left unmatched: 8. The CDR3, as DNA: TGTGCCAGCAGCTTAAATACAGGGGTTCAGCCCCAGCATTTT. This gives the protein CASSLNTGVQPQHF.

The chain is built from TRBV20-1 and TRBJ2-1; D not resolved. The V end was cut by 2 bases, the J end by 5 bases, with 4 bases between. CDR1 and CDR2 from the germline V gene are DFQATT and SNEGSKA (reference sequence). The CDR3 loop spans 11 amino acids. CDR3 bases: TGCAGTGCTAGACAAAACAATGAGCAGTTCTTC. The encoded protein is CSARQNNEQFF.

This clone was detected only a few times. The rearrangement uses TRBV27 and TRBJ1-1; perhaps TRBD1 as D (5 bases). Germline V gives CDR1 MNHEY, CDR2 SMNVEV (reference sequence). This CDR3 spans 13 amino acids. The V end was cut by 3 bases, the J end by 1 base, with 6 bases between. The CDR3 DNA reads as TGTGCCAGCAGTTTCGGGACGAACACTGAAGCTTTCTTT. This codes for CASSFGTNTEAFF.

The sample holds one count of this clone. V and J are TRBV29-1 and TRBJ2-6, with 8 bases lining up with TRBD1. Losses at the gene ends were 6 bases for V and 1 base for J; bases not matched to a gene: 5. Germline V gene sequence: CDR1 SQVTM, CDR2 ANQGSEA. This CDR3 region has 15 residues. The DNA of the CDR3 is TGCAGCGTAACAGGGGGGTCATCTGGGGCCAACGTCCTGACTTTC. Amino acids: CSVTGGSSGANVLTF.

This chain links TRBV30 with TRBJ1-5, with D perhaps TRBD1 (6 bases). V lost 2 bases, J lost 6 bases, and 11 bases lay in between. Germline-derived CDR1 and CDR2 are GTSNPN and SVGIG (reference sequence). The CDR3 covers 13 residues. CDR3 DNA sequence: TGTGCCTGGAGTTACAGGGCCGGTCAGCCCCAGCATTTT. This sequence encodes CAWSYRAGQPQHF.

Concerning this clone: The sample contains more than one DNA sequence encoding this CDR3. The rearrangement joins TRBV30 to TRBJ2-7; D remains unclear. V lost 4 bases and J lost 4, with 8 bases in between. This CDR3 has 11 amino acids. The V gene's germline CDR1 is GTSNPN and CDR2 SVGIG (reference sequence). CDR3 bases: TGTGCCTGGACAGGTGGTTACGAGCAGTACTTC. Its translation: CAWTGGYEQYF. Full variable domain (rest looked up from reference TRBV30 and TRBJ2-7): SQTIHQWPATLVQPVGSPLSLECTVEGTSNPNLYWYRQAAGRGLQLLFYSVGIGQISSEVPQNLSASRPQDRQFILSSKKLLLSDSGFYLCAWTGGYEQYFGPGTRLTVT.

Of note for this clone: This sample includes further DNA sequences coding for the same CDR3. DNA for the CDR3: TGTGCCTGGACGGGGGGCTACGAGCAGTACTTC. Amino acid sequence: CAWTGGYEQYF. This sequence joins TRBV30 and TRBJ2-7, with 7 bases identical to TRBD2. Losses at the gene ends were 4 bases for V and 3 bases for J; bases not matched to a gene: 0. The CDR3 contains 11 residues. Germline values: CDR1 GTSNPN, CDR2 SVGIG (reference sequence).

The gene calls are TRBV9 and TRBJ2-3; D gene unclear. The CDR3 loop spans 16 amino acids. Germline CDR1 reads SGDLS; CDR2 reads YYNGEE. The V end was cut by 0 bases, the J end by 1 base, with 12 bases between. The CDR3 nucleotides are TGTGCCAGCAGCGTAGCTGAGGTGGTGCGCACAGATACGCAGTATTTT. The encoded protein is CASSVAEVVRTDTQYF. The whole variable domain, remainder taken from reference TRBV9 and TRBJ2-3, is DSGVTQTPKHLITATGQRVTLRCSPRSGDLSVYWYQQSLDQGLQFLIQYYNGEERAKGNILERFSAQQFPDLHSELNLSSLELGDSALYFCASSVAEVVRTDTQYFGPGTRLTVL.

The V and J genes are TRBV4-1 and TRBJ2-3, with 7 nucleotides matching TRBD2. The CDR3 extends over 13 amino acids. Trimming removed 1 base from V and 14 bases from J; junction bases left unmatched: 9. Germline V lookup: CDR1 MGHRA, CDR2 YSYEKL. The CDR3: CASSQASTSFAYF. In DNA, the CDR3 is TGCGCCAGCAGCCAAGCATCGACTAGCTTCGCGTATTTT.

The chain carries TRBV6-4 and TRBJ2-1; D is uncertain. The CDR3 runs to 11 residues. Trimming cost V 0 bases and J 8 bases, with 2 bases left between them. Germline CDR1 reads MRHNA; CDR2 reads SNTAGT. CDR3 DNA sequence: TGTGCCAGCAGTGACTCTTATGAGCAGTTCTTC. Its protein is CASSDSYEQFF.

This clone was found a few times. The chain links TRBV29-1 to TRBJ2-6; D is undetermined. The germline V and J ends were trimmed by 1 base and 15 bases, with 10 bases remaining between them. The CDR3 consists of 11 residues. Per germline, CDR1 SQVTM and CDR2 ANQGSEA. CDR3 protein: CSVEVLGSLTF. CDR3 bases: TGCAGCGTTGAAGTTCTTGGGTCCCTGACTTTC. Filled out from reference TRBV29-1 and TRBJ2-6, the complete variable domain reads SAVISQKPSRDICQRGTSLTIQCQVDSQVTMMFWYRQQPGQSLTLIATANQGSEATYESGFVIDKFPISRPNLTFSTLTVSNMSPEDSSIYLCSVEVLGSLTFGAGSRLTVL.